The entry below gives a single T cell receptor (beta chain) sequence along with its context. Its binding antigen is unknown. Per-nucleotide qualities are absent, and no much larger clonotype sits a single base away. This entry comes from a study of T cell changes during pregnancy in multiple sclerosis (dated by TCRdb to the late 2010s). Regarding the complete study: Changes in the T cell repertoire over the course of pregnancy were examined in this study in women with multiple sclerosis.

Library preparation was by the immunoSEQ multiplex PCR assay. As stored in TCRdb, this immuneACCESS dataset retains in-frame rearrangements with V and J assigned. A fraction of the clones does not appear; measured against another copy, unresolved V genes explain less than half of the discrepancy, and the remainder lacks a known reason. The sample records 50,000 or so clones, approximately 92% of which are singletons. Less than 2.5% of the sample is held by the ten biggest clonotypes. V lost 4 bases and J lost 3 bases, and the count of bases not matched to a germline gene is 3. From the germline V gene, CDR1 is SGHRS and CDR2 is YFSETQ. From cysteine to phenylalanine, the CDR3 is 14 amino acids long. CDR3 DNA only is kept here, 42 bases in frame from base 1.

This sample comprised peripheral blood, obtained in the third trimester of pregnancy. This chain joins TRBV5-1 to TRBJ2-7; 11 nucleotides in the junction match TRBD2. The receptor was isolated from a female donor with multiple sclerosis, enrolled in a pregnancy study. The CDR3 corresponds to CASSPGTSGYEQYF. The DNA is TGCGCCAGCAGCCCCGGGACTAGCGGCTACGAGCAGTACTTC.